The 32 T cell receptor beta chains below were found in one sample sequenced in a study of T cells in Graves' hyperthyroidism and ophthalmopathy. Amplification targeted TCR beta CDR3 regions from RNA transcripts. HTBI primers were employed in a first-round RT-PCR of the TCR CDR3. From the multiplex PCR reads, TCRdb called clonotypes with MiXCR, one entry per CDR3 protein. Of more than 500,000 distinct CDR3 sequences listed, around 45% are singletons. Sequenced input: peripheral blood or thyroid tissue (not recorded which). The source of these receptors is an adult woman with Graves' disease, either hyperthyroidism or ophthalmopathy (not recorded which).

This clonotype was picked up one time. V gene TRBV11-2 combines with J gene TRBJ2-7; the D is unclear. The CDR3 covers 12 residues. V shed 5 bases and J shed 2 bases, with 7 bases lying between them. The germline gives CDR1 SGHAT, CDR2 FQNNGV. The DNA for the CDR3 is TGTGCCAGCAGCGCCCGTGCCTACGAGCAGTACTTC. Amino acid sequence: CASSARAYEQYF. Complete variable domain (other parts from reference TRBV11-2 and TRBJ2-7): EAGVAQSPRYKIIEKRQSVAFWCNPISGHATLYWYQQILGQGPKLLIQFQNNGVVDDSQLPKDRFSAERLKGVDSTLKIQPAKLEDSAVYLCASSARAYEQYFGPGTRLTVT.

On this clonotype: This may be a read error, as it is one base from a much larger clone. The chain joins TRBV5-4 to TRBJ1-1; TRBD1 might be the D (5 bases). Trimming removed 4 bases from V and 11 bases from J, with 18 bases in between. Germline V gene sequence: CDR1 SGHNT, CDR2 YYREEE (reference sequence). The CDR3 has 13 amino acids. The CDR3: CASSGTAGRRAFF. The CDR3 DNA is TGTGCCAGCAGCGGTACAGCGGGGCGTCGGGCTTTCTTT.

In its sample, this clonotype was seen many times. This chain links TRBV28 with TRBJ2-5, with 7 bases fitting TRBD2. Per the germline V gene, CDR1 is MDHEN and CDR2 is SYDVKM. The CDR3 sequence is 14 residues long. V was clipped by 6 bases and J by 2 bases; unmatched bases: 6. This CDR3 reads CASSISLAQETQYF. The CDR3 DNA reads TGTGCCAGCAGCATATCACTAGCGCAAGAGACCCAGTACTTC. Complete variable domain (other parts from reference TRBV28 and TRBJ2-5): DVKVTQSSRYLVKRTGEKVFLECVQDMDHENMFWYRQDPGLGLRLIYFSYDVKMKEKGDIPEGYSVSREKKERFSLILESASTNQTSMYLCASSISLAQETQYFGPGTRLLVL.

The CDR3 sequence: CASSLAGLGNQYF. The CDR3 DNA reads as TGCGCCAGCAGCTTGGCAGGGTTGGGCAATCAGTACTTC. V and J are TRBV5-1 and TRBJ2-5; D might be TRBD1 (5 bases). The CDR3 covers 13 residues. Germline lookup yields CDR1 SGHRS and CDR2 YFSETQ. With 0 bases removed from V and 11 bases from J, the gap between germline ends came to 14 bases.

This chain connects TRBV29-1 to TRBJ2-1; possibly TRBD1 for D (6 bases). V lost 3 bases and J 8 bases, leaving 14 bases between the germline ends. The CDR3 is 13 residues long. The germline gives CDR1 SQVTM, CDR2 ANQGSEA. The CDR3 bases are TGCAGCGTTGACGGGCAGGGGTTCCATGAGCAGTTCTTC. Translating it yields CSVDGQGFHEQFF.

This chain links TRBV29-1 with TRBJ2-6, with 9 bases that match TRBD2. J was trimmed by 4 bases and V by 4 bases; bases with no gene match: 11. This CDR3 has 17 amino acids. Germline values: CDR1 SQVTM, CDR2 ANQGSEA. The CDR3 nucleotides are TGCAGCGTTGGTTTATCAGGAGCGGGGGGAGGGGCCAACGTCCTGACTTTC. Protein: CSVGLSGAGGGANVLTF.

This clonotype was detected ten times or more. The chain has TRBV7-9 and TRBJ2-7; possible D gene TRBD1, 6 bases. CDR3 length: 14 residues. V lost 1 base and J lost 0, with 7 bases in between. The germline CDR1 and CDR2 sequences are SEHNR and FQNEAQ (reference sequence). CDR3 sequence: CASSLVGASYEQYF. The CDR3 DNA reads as TGTGCCAGCAGCTTAGTGGGGGCCTCCTACGAGCAGTACTTC.

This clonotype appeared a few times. Here the CDR3 reads CASRQILSYEQYF. DNA for the CDR3: TGTGCCAGCCGACAGATCCTATCCTACGAGCAGTACTTC. The chain couples TRBV27 to TRBJ2-7; a possible D gene is TRBD1 (5 bases). The germline CDR1 and CDR2 sequences are MNHEY and SMNVEV (reference sequence). The length of the CDR3 is 13 residues. Trimming stripped 8 bases from V and 1 base from J, with 12 bases between.

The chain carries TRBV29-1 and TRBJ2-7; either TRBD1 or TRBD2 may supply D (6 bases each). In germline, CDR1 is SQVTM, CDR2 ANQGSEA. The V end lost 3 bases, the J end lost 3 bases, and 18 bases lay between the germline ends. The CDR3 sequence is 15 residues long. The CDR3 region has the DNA TGCAGCGTTGATGGGGTAGGAGGGGGTGACTACGAGCAGTACTTC. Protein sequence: CSVDGVGGGDYEQYF.

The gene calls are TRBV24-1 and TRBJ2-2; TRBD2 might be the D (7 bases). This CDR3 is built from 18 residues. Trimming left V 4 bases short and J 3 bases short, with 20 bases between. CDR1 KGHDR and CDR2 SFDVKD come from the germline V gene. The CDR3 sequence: CATSDHQGRDGYTGELFF. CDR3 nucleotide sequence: TGTGCCACCAGTGACCACCAGGGGAGGGATGGCTACACCGGGGAGCTGTTTTTT.

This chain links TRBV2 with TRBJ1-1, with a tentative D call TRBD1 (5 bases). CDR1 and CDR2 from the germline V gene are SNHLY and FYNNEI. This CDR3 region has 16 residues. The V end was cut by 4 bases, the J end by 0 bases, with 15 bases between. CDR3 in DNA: TGTGCCAGCAGTGGCCGGCAGGGTGGACTGAACACTGAAGCTTTCTTT. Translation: CASSGRQGGLNTEAFF.

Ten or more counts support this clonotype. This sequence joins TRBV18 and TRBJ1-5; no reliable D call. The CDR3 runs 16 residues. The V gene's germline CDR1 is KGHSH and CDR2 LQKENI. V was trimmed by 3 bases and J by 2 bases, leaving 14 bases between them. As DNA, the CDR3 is TGTGCCAGCTCACCTAGCTGGGTCCAGGGCAATCAGCCCCAGCATTTT. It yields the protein CASSPSWVQGNQPQHF.

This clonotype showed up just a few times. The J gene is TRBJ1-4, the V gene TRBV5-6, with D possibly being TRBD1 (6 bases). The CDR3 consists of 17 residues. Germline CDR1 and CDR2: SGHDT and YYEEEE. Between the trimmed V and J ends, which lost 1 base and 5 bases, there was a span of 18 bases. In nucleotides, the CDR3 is TGTGCCAGCAGCTTGCGAGGGGGGAGAGGGGGAAATGAAAAACTGTTTTTT. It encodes CASSLRGGRGGNEKLFF.

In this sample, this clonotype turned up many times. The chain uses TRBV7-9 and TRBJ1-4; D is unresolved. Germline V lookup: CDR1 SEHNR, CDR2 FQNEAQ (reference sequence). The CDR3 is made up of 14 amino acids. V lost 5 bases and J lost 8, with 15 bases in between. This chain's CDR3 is CASSPTLMGEKLFF. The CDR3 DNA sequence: TGTGCCAGCAGCCCTACCCTGATGGGGGAAAAACTGTTTTTT.

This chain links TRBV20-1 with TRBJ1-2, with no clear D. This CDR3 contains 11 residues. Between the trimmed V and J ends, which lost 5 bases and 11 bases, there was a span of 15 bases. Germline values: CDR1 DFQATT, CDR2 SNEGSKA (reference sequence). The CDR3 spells CSAPKAGGYTF. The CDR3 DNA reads TGCAGTGCTCCGAAAGCGGGAGGGTACACCTTC.

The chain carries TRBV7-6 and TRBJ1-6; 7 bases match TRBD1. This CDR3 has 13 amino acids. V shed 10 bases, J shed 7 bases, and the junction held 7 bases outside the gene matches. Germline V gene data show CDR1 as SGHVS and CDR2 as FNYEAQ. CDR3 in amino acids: CATRGQPNSPLHF. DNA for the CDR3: TGTGCCACCAGGGGACAGCCCAATTCACCCCTCCACTTT.

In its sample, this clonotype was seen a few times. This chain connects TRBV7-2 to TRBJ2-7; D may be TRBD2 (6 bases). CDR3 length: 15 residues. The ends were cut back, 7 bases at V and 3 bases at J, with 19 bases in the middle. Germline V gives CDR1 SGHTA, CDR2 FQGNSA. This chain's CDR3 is CASKPRGSLNYEQYF. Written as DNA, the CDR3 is TGTGCCAGCAAGCCGCGGGGCAGTCTGAACTACGAGCAGTACTTC. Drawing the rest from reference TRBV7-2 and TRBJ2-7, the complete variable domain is GAGVSQSPSNKVTEKGKDVELRCDPISGHTALYWYRQSLGQGLEFLIYFQGNSAPDKSGLPSDRFSAERTGGSVSTLTIQRTQQEDSAVYLCASKPRGSLNYEQYFGPGTRLTVT.

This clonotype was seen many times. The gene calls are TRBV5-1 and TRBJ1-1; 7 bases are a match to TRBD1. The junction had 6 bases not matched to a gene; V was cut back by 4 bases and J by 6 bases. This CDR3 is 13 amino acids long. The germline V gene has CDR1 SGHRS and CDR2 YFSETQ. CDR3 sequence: CASSEDRTSEAFF. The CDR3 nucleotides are TGCGCCAGCAGCGAGGACAGGACCTCTGAAGCTTTCTTT.

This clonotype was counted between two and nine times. CDR3 coding DNA: TGTGCCACCAGCAGAGATACGGCAGGGCACGAAAAACTGTTTTTT. It codes for CATSRDTAGHEKLFF. The chain is built from TRBV15 and TRBJ1-4; a possible D gene is TRBD1 (5 bases). In germline, CDR1 is LNHNV, CDR2 YYDKDF (reference sequence). This CDR3 spans 15 amino acids. The V end was cut by 0 bases, the J end by 8 bases, with 13 bases between.

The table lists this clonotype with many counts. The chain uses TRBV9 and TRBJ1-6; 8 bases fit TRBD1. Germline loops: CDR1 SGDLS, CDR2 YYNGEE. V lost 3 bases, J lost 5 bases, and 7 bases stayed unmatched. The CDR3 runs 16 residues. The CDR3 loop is CASSATGGGNNSPLHF. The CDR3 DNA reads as TGTGCCAGCAGCGCTACAGGGGGGGGGAATAATTCACCCCTCCACTTT.

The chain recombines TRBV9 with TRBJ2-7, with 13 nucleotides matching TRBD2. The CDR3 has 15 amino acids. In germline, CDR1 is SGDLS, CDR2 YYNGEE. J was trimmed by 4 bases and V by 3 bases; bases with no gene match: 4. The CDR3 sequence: CASSEGTSGEYEQYF. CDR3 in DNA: TGTGCCAGCAGCGAAGGGACTAGCGGGGAATACGAGCAGTACTTC.

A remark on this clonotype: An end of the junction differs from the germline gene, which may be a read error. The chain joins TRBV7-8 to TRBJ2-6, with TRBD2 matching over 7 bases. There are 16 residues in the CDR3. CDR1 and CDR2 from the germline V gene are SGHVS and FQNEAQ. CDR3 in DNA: TGTGCCAGCAGCTTACTTAAAGCGGGATGGGCCTACGTCCTGACTTTC. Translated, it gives CASSLLKAGWAYVLTF.

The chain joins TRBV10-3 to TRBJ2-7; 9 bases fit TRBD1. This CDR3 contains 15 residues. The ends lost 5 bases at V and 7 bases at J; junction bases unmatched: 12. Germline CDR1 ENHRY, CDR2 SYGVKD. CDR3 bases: TGTGCCATCAGTTTTGGACAGGGGATCACCGGGGAGCAGTACTTC. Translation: CAISFGQGITGEQYF.

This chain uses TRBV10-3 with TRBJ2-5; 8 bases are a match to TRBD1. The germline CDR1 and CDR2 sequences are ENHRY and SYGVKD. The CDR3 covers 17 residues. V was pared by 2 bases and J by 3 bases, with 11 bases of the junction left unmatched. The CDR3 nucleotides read TGTGCCATCAGTGAGGAGGGGATGACAGGGGCTGAAGAGACCCAGTACTTC. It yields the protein CAISEEGMTGAEETQYF.

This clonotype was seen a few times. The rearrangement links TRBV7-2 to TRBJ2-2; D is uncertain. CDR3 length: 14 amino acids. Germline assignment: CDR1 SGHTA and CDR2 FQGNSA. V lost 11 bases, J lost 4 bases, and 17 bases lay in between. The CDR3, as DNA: TGTGCCTGGAGTCAAAAGTCGGCCACCGGGGAGCTGTTTTTT. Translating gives CAWSQKSATGELFF.

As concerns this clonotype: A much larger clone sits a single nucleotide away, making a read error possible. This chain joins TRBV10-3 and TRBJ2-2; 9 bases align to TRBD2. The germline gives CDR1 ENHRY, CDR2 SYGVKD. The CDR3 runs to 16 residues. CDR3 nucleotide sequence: TGTGTCATCAGTTCCAGACTAGCGGCGAACACCGGGGAGCTGTTTTTT. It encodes CVISSRLAANTGELFF.

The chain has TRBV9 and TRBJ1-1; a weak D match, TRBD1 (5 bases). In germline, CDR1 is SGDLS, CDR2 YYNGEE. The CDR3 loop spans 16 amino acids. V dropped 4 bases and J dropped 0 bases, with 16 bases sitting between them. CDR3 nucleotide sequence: TGTGCCAGCAGCCCTAAAACCGGGACCTTGAACACTGAAGCTTTCTTT. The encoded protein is CASSPKTGTLNTEAFF.

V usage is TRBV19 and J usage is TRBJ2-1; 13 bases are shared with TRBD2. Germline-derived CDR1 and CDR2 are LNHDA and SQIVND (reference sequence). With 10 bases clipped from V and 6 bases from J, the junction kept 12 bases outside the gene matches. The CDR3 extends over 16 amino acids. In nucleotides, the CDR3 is TGTGCCACTACTAGCGGGAGGGCCAGATCGTTCAATGAGCAGTTCTTC. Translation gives CATTSGRARSFNEQFF.

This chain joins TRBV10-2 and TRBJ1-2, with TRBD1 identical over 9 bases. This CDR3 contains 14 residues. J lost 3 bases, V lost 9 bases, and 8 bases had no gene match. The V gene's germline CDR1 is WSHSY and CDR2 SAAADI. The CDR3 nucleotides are TGCGCCAGTAGATACAGGGGGCTTTACTATGGCTACACCTTC. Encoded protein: CASRYRGLYYGYTF.

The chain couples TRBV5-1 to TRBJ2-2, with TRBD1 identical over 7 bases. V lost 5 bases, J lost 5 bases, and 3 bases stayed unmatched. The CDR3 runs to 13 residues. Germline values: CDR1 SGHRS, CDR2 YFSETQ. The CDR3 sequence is CASRRQGTGELFF. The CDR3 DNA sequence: TGCGCCAGCAGACGACAGGGAACCGGGGAGCTGTTTTTT.

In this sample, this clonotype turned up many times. The CDR3: CASSGDGHRNQPQHF. The CDR3 DNA sequence: TGTGCCAGCAGCGGAGACGGACACCGCAATCAGCCCCAGCATTTT. V usage is TRBV9 and J usage is TRBJ1-5, with a possible D match to TRBD1 (5 bases). Germline V gene sequence: CDR1 SGDLS, CDR2 YYNGEE. The ends were cut back, 3 bases at V and 2 bases at J, with 12 bases in the middle. The CDR3 has 15 residues. Drawing the rest from reference TRBV9 and TRBJ1-5, the complete variable domain is DSGVTQTPKHLITATGQRVTLRCSPRSGDLSVYWYQQSLDQGLQFLIQYYNGEERAKGNILERFSAQQFPDLHSELNLSSLELGDSALYFCASSGDGHRNQPQHFGDGTRLSIL.

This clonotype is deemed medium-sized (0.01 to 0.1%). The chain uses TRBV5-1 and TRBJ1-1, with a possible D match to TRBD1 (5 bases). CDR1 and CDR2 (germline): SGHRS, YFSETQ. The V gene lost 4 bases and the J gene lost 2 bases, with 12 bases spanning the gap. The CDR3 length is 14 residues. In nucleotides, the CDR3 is TGCGCCAGCAGCCAAGGGACGGTCAACACTGAAGCTTTCTTT. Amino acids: CASSQGTVNTEAFF.